Below, 28 T cell receptor beta chains from the same sample are listed, as sequenced in a study of cytomegalovirus exposure and HLA in healthy donors. The primer mix had 60 Vbeta and 13 Jbeta primers. The data were produced by immunoSEQ multiplex PCR, yet TCRdb's version contains in-frame clones alone and is incomplete. The table records 140,000 or so clones, 88% of them present only once. Material: PBMCs. These receptors were taken from a woman aged 40-49 years in good health and CMV-seronegative.

The chain uses TRBV6-6 and TRBJ1-1; D is undetermined. The germline CDR1 and CDR2 sequences are MNHNY and SVGAGI (reference sequence). V was pared by 10 bases and J by 1 base, with 13 bases between. This CDR3 comprises 13 residues. The CDR3 sequence: CAIRGRENTEAFF. For the CDR3, the DNA is TGTGCCATCAGAGGGCGGGAGAACACTGAAGCTTTCTTT.

This chain connects TRBV19 to TRBJ2-3; D is undetermined. This CDR3 is built from 15 residues. V was shortened by 7 bases and J by 1 base, with 15 bases between the two germline ends. The germline V gene has CDR1 LNHDA and CDR2 SQIVND (reference sequence). This chain's CDR3 is CASTEVGSRTDTQYF. CDR3 nucleotide sequence: TGTGCCAGTACCGAGGTGGGTTCCCGCACAGATACGCAGTATTTT.

The chain uses TRBV7-9 and TRBJ1-5; no definite D call. V shed 4 bases and J shed 7 bases, with 11 bases lying between them. This CDR3 is built from 13 residues. The V gene's germline CDR1 is SEHNR and CDR2 FQNEAQ (reference sequence). The CDR3 region has the DNA TGTGCCAGCAGCTCCATGGAGGGCCAGCCCCAGCATTTT. Translating it yields CASSSMEGQPQHF. Using reference TRBV7-9 and TRBJ1-5 for the parts outside the CDR3, the full variable domain is DTGVSQNPRHKITKRGQNVTFRCDPISEHNRLYWYRQTLGQGPEFLTYFQNEAQLEKSRLLSDRFSAERPKGSFSTLEIQRTEQGDSAMYLCASSSMEGQPQHFGDGTRLSIL.

This sequence joins TRBV25-1 and TRBJ2-7; D gene ambiguous. The CDR3 has 13 amino acids. The germline gives CDR1 MGHDK, CDR2 SYGVNS. Trimming took 0 bases from V and 6 from J, leaving 9 bases between them. The CDR3 sequence: CASSEYRDTEQYF. CDR3 DNA sequence: TGTGCCAGCAGTGAATATAGAGACACCGAGCAGTACTTC.

This rearrangement joins TRBV15 to TRBJ2-2; perhaps TRBD2 as D (5 bases). With 8 bases removed from V and 0 bases from J, the gap between germline ends came to 13 bases. CDR3 size: 15 residues. The germline V gene has CDR1 LNHNV and CDR2 YYDKDF (reference sequence). The CDR3 nucleotides are TGTGCCACCGGCTCAGAACTAGCGAACACCGGGGAGCTGTTTTTT. Protein product: CATGSELANTGELFF. Full variable domain (missing parts from reference TRBV15 and TRBJ2-2): DAMVIQNPRYQVTQFGKPVTLSCSQTLNHNVMYWYQQKSSQAPKLLFHYYDKDFNNEADTPDNFQSRRPNTSFCFLDIRSPGLGDTAMYLCATGSELANTGELFFGEGSRLTVL.

Notes on this clone: Its ends do not fully match the called genes, so a read error is possible. The chain carries TRBV7-9 and TRBJ2-5, with D perhaps TRBD2 (5 bases). The CDR3 totals 15 residues. CDR1 SEHNR and CDR2 FQNEAQ come from the germline V gene (reference sequence). CDR3 sequence reads: CSSSPVRGRQETQYF. As DNA, the CDR3 is TGTTCCAGCTCCCCCGTCAGAGGGCGGCAAGAGACCCAGTACTTC.

This clone appeared a single time. V and J are TRBV7-9 and TRBJ2-1; 14 nucleotides line up with TRBD2. The V gene end was trimmed by 5 bases and the J gene end by 9 bases; junction bases not matched to a gene: 9. CDR3 length: 16 amino acids. Germline loops: CDR1 SEHNR, CDR2 FQNEAQ (reference sequence). The CDR3: CASSPRLAGGPGEQFF. CDR3 DNA: TGTGCCAGCAGCCCAAGACTAGCGGGAGGGCCGGGTGAGCAGTTCTTC.

V is TRBV6-5 and J is TRBJ2-1; possible D gene TRBD2, 6 bases. The CDR3 contains 16 residues. Germline V lookup: CDR1 MNHEY, CDR2 SVGAGI. The ends were cut back, 2 bases at V and 7 bases at J, with 18 bases in the middle. The CDR3 reads CASSYPTGTAVNEQFF. As DNA, the CDR3 is TGTGCCAGCAGTTACCCGACCGGGACTGCCGTGAATGAGCAGTTCTTC.

The chain employs TRBV30 and TRBJ2-7; TRBD2 matches 10 bases. The trim removed 5 bases at V and 5 bases at J, leaving 6 bases unmatched. Germline V gene lookup returns CDR1 GTSNPN and CDR2 SVGIG (reference sequence). The CDR3 covers 13 residues. The DNA for the CDR3 is TGTGCCTGGGCTAGCGGGAGTAACCACGAGCAGTACTTC. It is translated as CAWASGSNHEQYF.

The chain is built from TRBV5-5 and TRBJ2-3, with D maybe TRBD2 (6 bases). V lost 5 bases, J lost 9 bases, and 10 bases lay in between. The CDR3 totals 11 residues. The germline V gene has CDR1 SGHKS and CDR2 YYEKEE (reference sequence). The CDR3 loop is CASREGRTQYF. The CDR3, as DNA: TGTGCCAGCAGGGAGGGGAGGACGCAGTATTTT.

This sequence joins TRBV30 and TRBJ1-3; D unclear. Per germline, CDR1 GTSNPN and CDR2 SVGIG (reference sequence). The CDR3 is 11 amino acids. V shed 5 bases and J shed 2 bases, with 4 bases lying between them. CDR3 in amino acids: CAWETGNTIYF. The CDR3 coding sequence is TGTGCCTGGGAGACTGGAAACACCATATATTTT.

Here the CDR3 reads CASSLDGGGYEQYF. The CDR3 nucleotides are TGCGCCAGCAGCTTGGATGGGGGAGGTTACGAGCAGTACTTC. V is TRBV5-1 and J is TRBJ2-7; tentatively, D is TRBD2 (6 bases). The CDR3 loop spans 14 amino acids. The V end lost 0 bases, the J end lost 4 bases, and 11 bases lay between the germline ends. Germline CDR1 SGHRS, CDR2 YFSETQ.

The CDR3 coding sequence is TGTGCCAGCAGTTTTGTCGGCGGGAATGGCTACACCTTC. Protein: CASSFVGGNGYTF. This chain uses TRBV27 with TRBJ1-2; D unresolved. CDR3 length equals 13 residues. Germline CDR1 and CDR2: MNHEY and SMNVEV (reference sequence). V was pared by 3 bases and J by 6 bases, with 11 bases between.

This chain connects TRBV5-4 to TRBJ2-2; 9 nucleotides line up with TRBD2. CDR3 length equals 15 residues. Germline CDR1 reads SGHNT; CDR2 reads YYREEE (reference sequence). V gave up 2 bases and J gave up 5 bases; unmatched junction bases: 4. CDR3 residues: CASSFLAGETGELFF. In nucleotides, the CDR3 is TGTGCCAGCAGCTTTTTAGCGGGAGAAACCGGGGAGCTGTTTTTT.

The J gene is TRBJ1-4, the V gene TRBV11-2; no clear D. The CDR3 runs to 15 residues. Germline V gene sequence: CDR1 SGHAT, CDR2 FQNNGV. V was clipped by 2 bases and J by 4 bases, with 11 bases between them. CDR3 region: CASSLLGLSNEKLFF. The CDR3 DNA reads as TGTGCCAGCAGCTTACTAGGATTGAGTAATGAAAAACTGTTTTTT.

The rearrangement links TRBV20-1 to TRBJ2-5, with D hard to call. The CDR3 spans 11 residues. Trimming cost V 5 bases and J 2 bases, with 6 bases left between them. Germline V gene sequence: CDR1 DFQATT, CDR2 SNEGSKA (reference sequence). The CDR3 DNA sequence: TGCAGTGCTCTCTCTCAAGAGACCCAGTACTTC. It yields the protein CSALSQETQYF.

V is TRBV7-2 and J is TRBJ1-5, with 8 bases aligning to TRBD1. J lost 9 bases, V lost 4 bases, and 14 bases had no gene match. The germline gives CDR1 SGHTA, CDR2 FQGNSA. This CDR3 spans 16 amino acids. CDR3 nucleotide sequence: TGTGCCAGCAGCTCCTCACCTGTACAGGGGGTGGGGCCCCAGCATTTT. Amino acids: CASSSSPVQGVGPQHF.

This clone appeared a few times. J is TRBJ2-3 and V is TRBV27; D might be TRBD1 (6 bases). Trimming took off 4 bases at V and 6 bases at J, with 8 bases between the two ends. Germline V gene sequence: CDR1 MNHEY, CDR2 SMNVEV (reference sequence). This CDR3 is 12 amino acids long. The chain's CDR3 is CASSSQGDTQYF. CDR3 bases: TGTGCCAGCAGTTCCCAGGGGGATACGCAGTATTTT.

The chain's CDR3 is CASSTQTGNLEQYF. The DNA of the CDR3 is TGTGCCAGCAGCACTCAGACAGGAAATCTCGAGCAGTACTTC. The V and J genes are TRBV7-8 and TRBJ2-7, with a possible D match to TRBD1 (6 bases). The germline CDR1 and CDR2 sequences are SGHVS and FQNEAQ. V was trimmed by 5 bases and J by 6 bases, leaving 17 bases between them. The CDR3 runs to 14 residues.

This sequence joins TRBV7-9 and TRBJ2-1; 14 nucleotides agree with TRBD2. The CDR3 has 17 amino acids. Trimming at V came to 3 bases and at J to 6 bases, leaving 7 bases not matched to a gene. The germline V gene encodes CDR1 SEHNR and CDR2 FQNEAQ (reference sequence). The chain's CDR3 is CASSLGTSGSLGNEQFF. Here the CDR3 DNA reads TGTGCCAGCAGCTTGGGGACTAGCGGGAGTTTGGGCAATGAGCAGTTCTTC.

J is TRBJ2-7 and V is TRBV6-5, with 11 nucleotides matching TRBD1. Looked up from germline, CDR1 is MNHEY and CDR2 is SVGAGI. There are 15 residues in the CDR3. J was trimmed by 2 bases and V by 4 bases; bases with no gene match: 4. The chain's CDR3 is CASSSPDRGPYEQYF. DNA for the CDR3: TGTGCCAGCAGTTCCCCGGACAGGGGGCCCTACGAGCAGTACTTC.

V and J are TRBV19 and TRBJ2-1; a weak D match, TRBD1 (5 bases). The germline CDR1 and CDR2 sequences are LNHDA and SQIVND (reference sequence). The CDR3 length is 17 residues. The ends were cut back, 3 bases at V and 7 bases at J, with 22 bases in the middle. CDR3 loop: CASSIVRRSSGRNEQFF. CDR3 DNA: TGTGCCAGTAGTATCGTTCGCCGAAGCTCAGGGCGGAATGAGCAGTTCTTC.

The V call is TRBV2, the J call TRBJ1-5, with D unresolved. CDR3 length: 12 amino acids. Germline values: CDR1 SNHLY, CDR2 FYNNEI. Trimming removed 6 bases from V and 10 bases from J, with 13 bases in between. The CDR3 sequence is CASRGGSGPQHF. The CDR3 DNA reads as TGTGCCAGCAGGGGAGGGTCGGGCCCCCAGCATTTT. Together with reference TRBV2 and TRBJ1-5, the CDR3 gives the full variable domain: EPEVTQTPSHQVTQMGQEVILRCVPISNHLYFYWYRQILGQKVEFLVSFYNNEISEKSEIFDDQFSVERPDGSNFTLKIRSTKLEDSAMYFCASRGGSGPQHFGDGTRLSIL.

This rearrangement joins TRBV9 to TRBJ2-3; no clear D gene. CDR3 length: 16 residues. The V gene's germline CDR1 is SGDLS and CDR2 YYNGEE. Trimming took 0 bases from V and 8 from J, leaving 19 bases between them. The CDR3 region has the DNA TGTGCCAGCAGCGTAGGATCGCCGCAGTCCCCAGGTACGCAGTATTTT. Its protein is CASSVGSPQSPGTQYF.

A few counts support this clone. V usage is TRBV7-9 and J usage is TRBJ2-2, with D possibly TRBD1 on 5 matching bases. Trimming left V 3 bases short and J 0 bases short, with 5 bases between. The CDR3 covers 14 residues. Germline V gene lookup returns CDR1 SEHNR and CDR2 FQNEAQ (reference sequence). Here the CDR3 reads CASSLDTNTGELFF. The CDR3 bases are TGTGCCAGCAGCTTGGACACGAACACCGGGGAGCTGTTTTTT.

This chain uses TRBV25-1 with TRBJ1-4; 8 bases map to TRBD1. The ends lost 3 bases at V and 6 bases at J; junction bases unmatched: 3. CDR3 size: 14 residues. Germline loops: CDR1 MGHDK, CDR2 SYGVNS. As DNA, the CDR3 is TGTGCCAGCAGTGATCAGGGGGCATATGAAAAACTGTTTTTT. Translated, it gives CASSDQGAYEKLFF.

The V and J genes are TRBV9 and TRBJ2-5; 13 nucleotides match TRBD2. After removal of 4 bases from V and 3 bases from J, the junction contained 18 bases not matched to a gene. CDR1 and CDR2 (germline): SGDLS, YYNGEE. This CDR3 region has 20 residues. The chain's CDR3 is CASSLAPGLAGPGGEETQYF. CDR3 DNA: TGTGCCAGCAGCCTCGCCCCGGGACTAGCGGGGCCCGGGGGGGAAGAGACCCAGTACTTC.

This chain links TRBV10-1 with TRBJ2-5; D might be TRBD2 (7 bases). Germline V lookup: CDR1 WNHNN, CDR2 SYGVQD (reference sequence). V dropped 5 bases and J dropped 7 bases, with 14 bases sitting between them. The CDR3 spans 13 residues. The CDR3 nucleotides read TGCGCCAGCAGTCCGAGGGGGGGATCGACCCAGTACTTC. Translated: CASSPRGGSTQYF.